This T cell receptor beta chain was identified during a study of shared clonotypes between healthy human individuals. Study details: Plates per donor: three CD4 naive, three CD4 memory, two CD8 naive, one CD8 memory.

Study-level points and caveats: Across a handful of donors, naive CD4 shared 5% to 6%, naive CD8 around 4%, memory CD4 2% to 2.5%, memory CD8 about 0.38%.

Germline V gene data show CDR1 as KGHSH and CDR2 as LQKENI. The CDR3 sequence is 13 residues long. The ends were cut back, 1 base at V and 6 bases at J, with 10 bases in the middle. CD45RA+ naive and CD45RA-negative memory subsets were separated from CD4+ cells. Deep-level settings were used for running the assay. The data were produced by immunoSEQ multiplex PCR, yet TCRdb's version contains in-frame clones alone and is incomplete. The table has more than 2 million clones, nearly 97% seen once; the top ten hold less than 0.15%. As concerns this clone: Its antigen is currently unknown.

The sequence was collected from a man younger than 35 in good health. The chain employs TRBV18 and TRBJ2-7; D may be TRBD1 (5 bases). Material: naive CD4+ T cells sorted from blood. The subset: CD45RA+ positively selected. The CDR3 loop reads CASSPLSDSEQYF. CDR3 in DNA: TGTGCCAGCTCACCACTTAGTGACAGCGAGCAGTACTTC. The entire variable domain, with the rest obtained from reference TRBV18 and TRBJ2-7, is as follows: NAGVMQNPRHLVRRRGQEARLRCSPMKGHSHVYWYRQLPEEGLKFMVYLQKENIIDESGMPKERFSAEFPKEGPSILRIQQVVRGDSAAYFCASSPLSDSEQYFGPGTRLTVT.